These 13 T cell receptor beta chains came from one sample sequenced in a study of CD8+ T cells in alopecia areata. Investigators isolated RNA and reverse transcribed it into cDNA to act as the sequencing template. TCRdb's copy holds only in-frame clones and misses some; the assay was immunoSEQ multiplex PCR. Of 150,000 to 200,000 clones detected, roughly 60% appear once; the ten largest clones hold about 4.3%. Sequenced input: CD4+ T cells sorted from blood. The receptors here all came from a human donor in good health.

This clone was picked up a small number of times. This sequence joins TRBV7-2 and TRBJ2-1; D remains ambiguous. The germline V gene has CDR1 SGHTA and CDR2 FQGNSA. The V gene lost 1 base and the J gene lost 4 bases, with 8 bases spanning the gap. This CDR3 is built from 14 residues. CDR3 coding DNA: TGTGCCAGCAGCTTAGGGCAAGCTTACAATGAGCAGTTCTTC. Translating gives CASSLGQAYNEQFF.

The CDR3 region has the DNA TGTGCCACCGCAGGGACAGGGACTAACTATGGCTACACCTTC. This gives the protein CATAGTGTNYGYTF. The genes are TRBV28 and TRBJ1-2; 9 nucleotides match TRBD1. V trimming: 10 bases; J trimming: 0 bases; junction bases outside the gene matches: 6. The CDR3 sequence is 14 residues long. Germline CDR1 MDHEN, CDR2 SYDVKM.

The gene calls are TRBV27 and TRBJ2-3; 7 bases match TRBD2. The CDR3 loop spans 16 amino acids. In germline, CDR1 is MNHEY, CDR2 SMNVEV (reference sequence). V gave up 6 bases and J gave up 4 bases; unmatched junction bases: 13. CDR3 residues: CASRNQGGELADTQYF. As DNA, the CDR3 is TGTGCCAGCAGGAACCAGGGAGGGGAGCTGGCAGATACGCAGTATTTT.

The chain carries TRBV9 and TRBJ2-2; TRBD2 aligns across 8 bases. The germline gives CDR1 SGDLS, CDR2 YYNGEE. V was pared by 4 bases and J by 3 bases, with 5 bases of the junction left unmatched. The CDR3 length is 15 residues. The CDR3 loop reads CASSLTGGYTGELFF. CDR3 nucleotides: TGTGCCAGCAGCCTCACGGGGGGGTACACCGGGGAGCTGTTTTTT.

A few counts support this clone. The chain is built from TRBV6-6 and TRBJ1-1, with a possible D match to TRBD1 (5 bases). The CDR3 covers 12 residues. V was pared by 10 bases and J by 10 bases, with 19 bases between. The germline V gene has CDR1 MNHNY and CDR2 SVGAGI (reference sequence). The DNA for the CDR3 is TGTGCCACAGACCAAGGGGCTTCGGGAGCTTTCTTT. As protein: CATDQGASGAFF.

The chain recombines TRBV9 with TRBJ2-7; 11 bases map to TRBD2. CDR3 size: 16 residues. Germline V gene data show CDR1 as SGDLS and CDR2 as YYNGEE. V was clipped by 6 bases and J by 6 bases; unmatched bases: 14. In nucleotides, the CDR3 is TGTGCCAGCACCCCCGGGCCCACTCTAGCGGGAGGCGAGCAGTACTTC. Translated: CASTPGPTLAGGEQYF.

This clone appeared a few times. V and J are TRBV18 and TRBJ1-5, with D uncertain. V lost 2 bases and J lost 1, with 15 bases in between. Germline assignment: CDR1 KGHSH and CDR2 LQKENI. The CDR3 is 17 residues long. In nucleotides, the CDR3 is TGTGCCAGCTCACCAGAGGCCTTAATGGGGAGCAATCAGCCCCAGCATTTT. Its protein product is CASSPEALMGSNQPQHF.

The CDR3 DNA reads TGTGCCAGCAGCTCGGACAGGAGGGCTGGGGCCAACGTCCTGACTTTC. Translation: CASSSDRRAGANVLTF. The chain links TRBV7-9 to TRBJ2-6; the D gene is possibly TRBD1 (7 bases). V dropped 4 bases and J dropped 2 bases, with 12 bases sitting between them. The CDR3 is 16 residues long. Germline CDR1 SEHNR, CDR2 FQNEAQ (reference sequence).

The CDR3 here is CASSKKGSGYQETQYF. CDR3 nucleotides: TGTGCCAGCAGCAAAAAGGGCAGCGGATACCAAGAGACCCAGTACTTC. This chain uses TRBV7-9 with TRBJ2-5; D possibly corresponds to TRBD2 (5 bases). V shed 5 bases and J shed 0 bases, with 16 bases lying between them. Germline V lookup: CDR1 SEHNR, CDR2 FQNEAQ (reference sequence). CDR3 length: 16 residues.

The chain combines TRBV30 with TRBJ1-1; 8 positions match TRBD1. The CDR3 contains 13 residues. In germline, CDR1 is GTSNPN, CDR2 SVGIG (reference sequence). This CDR3 reads CAVGVTGGTEAFF. CDR3 sequence (DNA): TGTGCTGTAGGAGTCACAGGGGGCACTGAAGCTTTCTTT.

The V call is TRBV10-3, the J call TRBJ2-7; 7 positions match TRBD1. CDR1 is ENHRY and CDR2 is SYGVKD in the germline V gene. V was clipped by 8 bases and J by 2 bases; unmatched bases: 3. The CDR3 covers 12 residues. The chain's CDR3 is CAIQTGTYEQYF. The CDR3 bases are TGTGCCATCCAGACAGGGACCTACGAGCAGTACTTC.

The J gene is TRBJ2-5, the V gene TRBV11-2; 13 nucleotides agree with TRBD2. Germline V gene data show CDR1 as SGHAT and CDR2 as FQNNGV. Germline trimming cut 1 base from V and 2 bases from J; bases unmatched to any gene: 1. The CDR3 extends over 16 amino acids. The CDR3 loop is CASSLGGLAGQETQYF. The CDR3 DNA sequence: TGTGCCAGCAGCTTAGGGGGACTAGCGGGACAAGAGACCCAGTACTTC.

The rearrangement uses TRBV28 and TRBJ2-1, with 7 bases fitting TRBD1. Germline CDR1 reads MDHEN; CDR2 reads SYDVKM. V shed 1 base, J shed 2 bases, and the junction held 5 bases outside the gene matches. This CDR3 region has 16 residues. The CDR3 reads CASSLSTGVPYNEQFF. The CDR3 DNA is TGTGCCAGCAGTTTATCCACAGGGGTGCCCTACAATGAGCAGTTCTTC.